The clone carrying this T cell receptor beta chain was detected only a few times. Its antigen is unknown. TCRdb reprocessed the RT-PCR reads via MiXCR and lists one record per CDR3 protein. This sample has about 780,000 distinct CDR3 sequences, with around 18% found just once. The data derive from a study of response to subunit inactivated influenza vaccine. Study-level results: Authors proposed each seasonal influenza vaccination draws in few new T cells.

The CDR3 loop spans 16 amino acids. Trimming cost V 3 bases and J 0 bases, with 18 bases left between them. CDR1 and CDR2 (germline): DFQATT, SNEGSKA (reference sequence). The TCR sequence derives from a man in his fifties or sixties who received an inactivated influenza vaccine. The rearrangement uses TRBV20-1 and TRBJ2-7, with D possibly being TRBD2 (6 bases). The material was PBMCs from blood, obtained less than 6 days after vaccination. In DNA form, the CDR3 reads TGCAGTGCTAGCGAACTCAGGGTAGCGGACTCCTACGAGCAGTACTTC. It translates to CSASELRVADSYEQYF.